This entry concerns a single TCR beta chain. The data were produced by immunoSEQ multiplex PCR, yet TCRdb's version contains in-frame clones alone and is incomplete. The sample carries around 160,000 clones, approximately 80% recorded once. The data stem from a study of blood T cell repertoires in COVID-19. Germline CDR1 is SGDLS and CDR2 is YYNGEE. CDR3 length equals 14 residues. Trimming cost V 7 bases and J 5 bases; bases outside gene matches: 9. Study members were between roughly 18 and 90 years old and lived in some 26 US regions. Participant-given clinical history determined each cohort assignment. Two negative PCRs, clearance, or symptom resolution had been documented for recovered Cohort 3 donors.

The receptor was isolated from a woman in her sixties who had recovered from COVID-19. The chain has TRBV9 and TRBJ2-1, with 7 bases aligning to TRBD2. The source material was PBMCs or T cells enriched from blood (not recorded which). CDR3 loop: CASGRSSGDNEQFF. The CDR3 nucleotides read TGTGCCAGCGGGCGATCTAGCGGTGACAATGAGCAGTTCTTC.